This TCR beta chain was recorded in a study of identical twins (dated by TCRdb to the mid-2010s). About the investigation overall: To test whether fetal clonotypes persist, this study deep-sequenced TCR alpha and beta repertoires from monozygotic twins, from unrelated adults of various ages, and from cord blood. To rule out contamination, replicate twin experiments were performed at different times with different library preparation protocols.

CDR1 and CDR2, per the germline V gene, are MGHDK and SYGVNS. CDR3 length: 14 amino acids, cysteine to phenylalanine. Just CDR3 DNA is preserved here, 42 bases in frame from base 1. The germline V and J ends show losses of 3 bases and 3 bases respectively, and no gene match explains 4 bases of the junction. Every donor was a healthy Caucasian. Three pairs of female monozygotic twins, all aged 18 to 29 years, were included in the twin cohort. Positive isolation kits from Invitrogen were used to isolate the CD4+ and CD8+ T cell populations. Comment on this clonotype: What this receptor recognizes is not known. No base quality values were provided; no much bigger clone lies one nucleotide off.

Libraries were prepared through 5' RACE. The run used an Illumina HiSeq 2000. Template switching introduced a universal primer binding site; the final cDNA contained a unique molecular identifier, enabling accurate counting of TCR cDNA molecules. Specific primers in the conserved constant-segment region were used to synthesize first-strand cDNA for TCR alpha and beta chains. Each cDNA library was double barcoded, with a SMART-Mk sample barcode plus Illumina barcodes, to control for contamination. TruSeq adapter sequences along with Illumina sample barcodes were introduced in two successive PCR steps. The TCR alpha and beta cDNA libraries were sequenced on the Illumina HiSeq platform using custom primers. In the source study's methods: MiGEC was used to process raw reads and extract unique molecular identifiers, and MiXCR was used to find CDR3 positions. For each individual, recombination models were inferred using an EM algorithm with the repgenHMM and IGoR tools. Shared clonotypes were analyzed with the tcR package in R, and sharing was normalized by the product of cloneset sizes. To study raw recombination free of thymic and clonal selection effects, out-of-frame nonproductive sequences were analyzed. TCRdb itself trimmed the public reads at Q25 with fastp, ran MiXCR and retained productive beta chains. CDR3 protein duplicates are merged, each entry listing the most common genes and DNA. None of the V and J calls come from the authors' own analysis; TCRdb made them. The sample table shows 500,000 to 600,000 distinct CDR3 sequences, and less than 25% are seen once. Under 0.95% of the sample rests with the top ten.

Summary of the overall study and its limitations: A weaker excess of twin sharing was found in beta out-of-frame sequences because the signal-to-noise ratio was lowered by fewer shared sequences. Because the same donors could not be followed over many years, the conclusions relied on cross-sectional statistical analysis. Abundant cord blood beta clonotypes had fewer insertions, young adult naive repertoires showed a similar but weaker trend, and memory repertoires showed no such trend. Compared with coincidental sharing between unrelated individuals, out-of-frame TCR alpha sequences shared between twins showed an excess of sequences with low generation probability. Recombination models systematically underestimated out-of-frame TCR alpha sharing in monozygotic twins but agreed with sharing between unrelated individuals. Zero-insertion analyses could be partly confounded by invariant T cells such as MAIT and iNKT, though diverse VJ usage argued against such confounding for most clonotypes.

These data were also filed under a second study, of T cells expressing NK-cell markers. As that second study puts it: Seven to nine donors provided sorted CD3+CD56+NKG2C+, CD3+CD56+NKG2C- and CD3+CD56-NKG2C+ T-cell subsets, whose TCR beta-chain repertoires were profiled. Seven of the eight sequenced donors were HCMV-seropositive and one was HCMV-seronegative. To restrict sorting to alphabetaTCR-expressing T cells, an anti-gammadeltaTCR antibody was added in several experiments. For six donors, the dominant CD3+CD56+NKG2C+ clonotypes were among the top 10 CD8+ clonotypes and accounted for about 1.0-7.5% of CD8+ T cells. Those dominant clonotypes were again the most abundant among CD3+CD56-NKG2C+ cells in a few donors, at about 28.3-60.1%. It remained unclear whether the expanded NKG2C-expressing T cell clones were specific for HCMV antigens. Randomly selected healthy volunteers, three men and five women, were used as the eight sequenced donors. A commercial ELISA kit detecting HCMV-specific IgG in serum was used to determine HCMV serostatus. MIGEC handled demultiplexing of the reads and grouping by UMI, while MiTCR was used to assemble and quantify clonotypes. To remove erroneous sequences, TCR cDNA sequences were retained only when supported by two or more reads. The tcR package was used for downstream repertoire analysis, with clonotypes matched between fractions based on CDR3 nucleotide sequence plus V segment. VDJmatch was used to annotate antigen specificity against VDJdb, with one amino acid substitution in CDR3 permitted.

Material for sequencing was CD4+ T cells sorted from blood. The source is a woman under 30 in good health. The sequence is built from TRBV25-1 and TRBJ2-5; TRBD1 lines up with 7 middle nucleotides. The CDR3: CASSEQQGKETQYF. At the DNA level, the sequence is TGTGCCAGCAGTGAGCAACAGGGGAAAGAGACCCAGTACTTC. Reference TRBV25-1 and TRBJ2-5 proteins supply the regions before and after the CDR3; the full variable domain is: EADIYQTPRYLVIGTGKKITLECSQTMGHDKMYWYQQDPGMELHLIHYSYGVNSTEKGDLSSESTVSRIRTEHFPLTLESARPSHTSQYLCASSEQQGKETQYFGPGTRLLVL.